Presented here are 20 T cell receptor beta chains from one specimen sequenced in a study of shared clonotypes between healthy human individuals. As defined, naive CD8 cells were CD45RO-negative and positively selected for CCR7, with terminally differentiated effector memory CD45RA+ cells excluded. This table comes from immunoSEQ multiplex PCR, and its TCRdb copy is limited to in-frame clones, with some not included. In the table there are more than 500,000 clones, 90% to 95% of which are singletons. Sequenced material: naive CD8+ T cells sorted from blood. These receptors all come from a young woman in good health.

In the case of this clone: This same CDR3 is encoded by further DNA sequences in the sample. The gene calls are TRBV27 and TRBJ1-1; possible D gene TRBD1, 5 bases. The germline V and J ends were trimmed by 0 bases and 4 bases, with 9 bases remaining between them. Germline CDR1 MNHEY, CDR2 SMNVEV (reference sequence). The CDR3 runs 14 residues. The CDR3, as DNA: TGTGCCAGCAGTTTATCGTTGGGGGGCACTGAAGCTTTCTTT. The encoded protein is CASSLSLGGTEAFF.

V is TRBV6-4 and J is TRBJ1-1, with 8 bases aligning to TRBD1. This CDR3 region has 14 residues. CDR1 and CDR2 from the germline V gene are MRHNA and SNTAGT. The V and J ends lost 6 bases and 1 base, in that order; junction bases with no gene match: 4. In DNA, the CDR3 is TGTGCCAGCAGGTTAGACAGGGGGAACACTGAAGCTTTCTTT. It encodes CASRLDRGNTEAFF.

The chain recombines TRBV28 with TRBJ2-7; D could derive from TRBD1 or TRBD2 (5 bases each). V lost 2 bases and J 2 bases, leaving 10 bases between the germline ends. CDR3 size: 14 residues. CDR1 is MDHEN and CDR2 is SYDVKM in the germline V gene. The CDR3 reads CASSLPGTAYEQYF. The DNA for the CDR3 is TGTGCCAGCAGTTTACCGGGGACGGCCTACGAGCAGTACTTC.

The chain recombines TRBV5-4 with TRBJ1-2; 8 bases map to TRBD1. Per germline, CDR1 SGHNT and CDR2 YYREEE (reference sequence). The length of the CDR3 is 14 residues. J gave up 4 bases and V 4 bases, and 6 bases lay outside the gene matches. CDR3 amino acids: CASSTQTGVYGYTF. The CDR3 DNA reads as TGTGCCAGCAGCACCCAGACAGGGGTCTATGGCTACACCTTC. The full variable domain, rest sourced from reference TRBV5-4 and TRBJ1-2, is ETGVTQSPTHLIKTRGQQVTLRCSSQSGHNTVSWYQQALGQGPQFIFQYYREEENGRGNFPPRFSGLQFPNYSSELNVNALELDDSALYLCASSTQTGVYGYTFGSGTRLTVV.

The CDR3 region is CASSELTGTGPYEQYF. DNA of the CDR3: TGTGCCAGCAGTGAATTAACCGGGACAGGACCCTACGAGCAGTACTTC. The rearrangement uses TRBV25-1 and TRBJ2-7; 8 nucleotides line up with TRBD1. CDR1 is MGHDK, CDR2 SYGVNS, per germline. V lost 1 base, J lost 2 bases, and 7 bases stayed unmatched. The CDR3 totals 16 residues.

The chain carries TRBV7-8 and TRBJ1-5; 8 bases agree with TRBD1. CDR3 size: 14 residues. Germline CDR1 and CDR2: SGHVS and FQNEAQ. With 0 bases clipped from V and 5 bases from J, the junction kept 0 bases outside the gene matches. CDR3 residues: CASSLATGDQPQHF. In DNA, the CDR3 is TGTGCCAGCAGCTTAGCGACAGGGGATCAGCCCCAGCATTTT.

This clone turned up a few times. V is TRBV10-1 and J is TRBJ2-7, with 10 bases that match TRBD1. J gave up 7 bases and V 4 bases, and 7 bases lay outside the gene matches. Germline loops: CDR1 WNHNN, CDR2 SYGVQD (reference sequence). This CDR3 has 14 amino acids. The CDR3 nucleotides read TGCGCCAGCAGTGCGACAGGGGGCCTCGGGGAGCAGTACTTC. It codes for CASSATGGLGEQYF.

The chain joins TRBV28 to TRBJ2-7; tentatively, D is TRBD2 (6 bases). V was clipped by 6 bases and J by 1 base, with 22 bases between them. This CDR3 has 17 residues. Germline CDR1 reads MDHEN; CDR2 reads SYDVKM. In DNA form, the CDR3 reads TGTGCCAGCAGCACCACGGCGGGGTCACCTCTTTCCTACGAGCAGTACTTC. It is translated as CASSTTAGSPLSYEQYF. Using reference TRBV28 and TRBJ2-7 for the parts outside the CDR3, the full variable domain is DVKVTQSSRYLVKRTGEKVFLECVQDMDHENMFWYRQDPGLGLRLIYFSYDVKMKEKGDIPEGYSVSREKKERFSLILESASTNQTSMYLCASSTTAGSPLSYEQYFGPGTRLTVT.

This chain joins TRBV11-2 and TRBJ2-1, with D possibly called TRBD1 or TRBD2 (5 bases each). Germline loops: CDR1 SGHAT, CDR2 FQNNGV. V lost 6 bases, J lost 9 bases, and 15 bases lay in between. This CDR3 comprises 13 residues. CDR3 DNA sequence: TGTGCCAGCAGATACGCCTTGGGGGTTGAGCAGTTCTTC. Amino acids: CASRYALGVEQFF.

The J gene is TRBJ1-5, the V gene TRBV5-1, with D unresolved. Germline V lookup: CDR1 SGHRS, CDR2 YFSETQ. CDR3 length: 15 residues. Trimming left V 0 bases short and J 6 bases short, with 13 bases between. The CDR3 loop reads CASSLVPGVGQPQHF. The CDR3 DNA reads TGCGCCAGCAGCTTGGTACCGGGTGTGGGTCAGCCCCAGCATTTT.

The CDR3 is CASSSPGQGNEQYF. The CDR3 DNA reads as TGTGCCAGCAGCTCGCCGGGACAGGGGAACGAGCAGTACTTC. The chain recombines TRBV5-8 with TRBJ2-7; 10 bases map to TRBD1. With V trimmed by 3 bases and J by 5 bases, 5 bases remained unmatched. Germline V gene data show CDR1 as SGHTS and CDR2 as YDEGEE. The CDR3 has 14 amino acids.

The gene calls are TRBV10-3 and TRBJ1-1, with 7 bases that match TRBD1. The V gene end was trimmed by 11 bases and the J gene end by 1 base; junction bases not matched to a gene: 7. This CDR3 comprises 13 residues. Germline V gene data show CDR1 as ENHRY and CDR2 as SYGVKD. CDR3 nucleotide sequence: TGTGCCTCACAGGGGCGGGGGAACACTGAAGCTTTCTTT. Its protein is CASQGRGNTEAFF.

The rearrangement links TRBV30 to TRBJ2-3; no clear D gene. V was clipped by 2 bases and J by 0 bases, with 6 bases between them. Germline-derived CDR1 and CDR2 are GTSNPN and SVGIG (reference sequence). The CDR3 is 13 residues long. As DNA, the CDR3 is TGTGCCTGGAGTTATGTAAGCACAGATACGCAGTATTTT. Translated, it gives CAWSYVSTDTQYF.

The chain has TRBV7-2 and TRBJ2-1, with TRBD2 identical over 8 bases. Germline V CDR1 and CDR2: SGHTA, FQGNSA. The CDR3 is made up of 15 amino acids. V gave up 4 bases and J gave up 6 bases; unmatched junction bases: 8. CDR3 bases: TGTGCCAGCAGCTCCTTCAGCGGGAGCAGCAATGAGCAGTTCTTC. It codes for CASSSFSGSSNEQFF.

The chain has TRBV11-2 and TRBJ2-7; TRBD2 is a possible D gene (5 bases). The germline gives CDR1 SGHAT, CDR2 FQNNGV. The V end lost 2 bases, the J end lost 4 bases, and 12 bases lay between the germline ends. There are 14 residues in the CDR3. The CDR3 DNA reads as TGTGCCAGCAGCTTAAGGGCATCGGGATACGAGCAGTACTTC. Amino acid sequence: CASSLRASGYEQYF.

The chain carries TRBV28 and TRBJ2-7; no clear D gene. The CDR3 spans 14 residues. Trimming removed 1 base at V and 0 bases at J, with 7 bases between. Germline V gene data show CDR1 as MDHEN and CDR2 as SYDVKM. The CDR3 loop is CASSLFGYSYEQYF. The CDR3 DNA is TGTGCCAGCAGTTTATTTGGCTACTCCTACGAGCAGTACTTC.

V gene TRBV6-6 combines with J gene TRBJ2-3, with D tentatively TRBD2 (6 bases). This CDR3 contains 16 residues. Trimming took 1 base from V and 2 from J, leaving 13 bases between them. CDR1 is MNHNY, CDR2 SVGAGI, per germline (reference sequence). The CDR3 sequence: CASSYFSGHNTDTQYF. DNA of the CDR3: TGTGCCAGCAGTTACTTTAGCGGTCATAACACAGATACGCAGTATTTT.

The DNA for the CDR3 is TGTGCCAGCAGGGGCCGGGAAAACTATGGCTACACCTTC. Translating it yields CASRGRENYGYTF. The J gene is TRBJ1-2, the V gene TRBV6-1; the D is unclear. Germline CDR1 MNHNS, CDR2 SASEGT. V shed 6 bases and J shed 2 bases, with 10 bases lying between them. The CDR3 runs 13 residues.

The rearrangement joins TRBV15 to TRBJ1-1, with TRBD1 matching 8 bases. There are 16 residues in the CDR3. The V segment lost 2 bases and the J segment 4 bases; nucleotides outside the gene matches: 9. CDR1 is LNHNV, CDR2 YYDKDF, per germline (reference sequence). The CDR3 DNA reads as TGTGCCACCAGCAGACGGCCGGGACAGGCAGCCACTGAAGCTTTCTTT. This encodes CATSRRPGQAATEAFF.

The gene calls are TRBV27 and TRBJ2-2; perhaps TRBD2 as D (5 bases). The CDR3 extends over 14 amino acids. The germline CDR1 and CDR2 sequences are MNHEY and SMNVEV (reference sequence). Trimming pared 8 bases from V and 6 bases from J, leaving 16 bases between. This CDR3 is CASGRAERPGELFF. In DNA form, the CDR3 reads TGTGCCAGCGGAAGAGCGGAGCGGCCCGGGGAGCTGTTTTTT.